This TCR beta chain was captured in a study of cytomegalovirus exposure and HLA in healthy donors. This CDR3 spans 16 amino acids. CDR1 and CDR2 from the germline V gene are SEHNR and FQNEAQ (reference sequence). Trimming removed 5 bases from V and 2 bases from J, with 19 bases in between. The PCR employed 60 Vbeta primers together with 13 Jbeta primers. Study processing details: Approximately 11 million shared chains were among tens of millions of unique TCR beta chains counted in a later analysis. This table comes from immunoSEQ multiplex PCR, and its TCRdb copy is limited to in-frame clones, with some not included. V and J calls and clone size come straight from that table; D and trimming were deduced from the DNA. The sample lists some 130,000 clones, over 60% occurring once.

The rearrangement joins TRBV7-9 to TRBJ2-7; D possibly corresponds to TRBD2 (6 bases). The source material was PBMCs. The sequence came from a man between 18 and 35 years old in good health and CMV-seronegative. The CDR3 DNA follows: TGTGCCAGCAGCCCCCAATGGGGAGGAGCTACCTACGAGCAGTACTTC. This sequence encodes CASSPQWGGATYEQYF.